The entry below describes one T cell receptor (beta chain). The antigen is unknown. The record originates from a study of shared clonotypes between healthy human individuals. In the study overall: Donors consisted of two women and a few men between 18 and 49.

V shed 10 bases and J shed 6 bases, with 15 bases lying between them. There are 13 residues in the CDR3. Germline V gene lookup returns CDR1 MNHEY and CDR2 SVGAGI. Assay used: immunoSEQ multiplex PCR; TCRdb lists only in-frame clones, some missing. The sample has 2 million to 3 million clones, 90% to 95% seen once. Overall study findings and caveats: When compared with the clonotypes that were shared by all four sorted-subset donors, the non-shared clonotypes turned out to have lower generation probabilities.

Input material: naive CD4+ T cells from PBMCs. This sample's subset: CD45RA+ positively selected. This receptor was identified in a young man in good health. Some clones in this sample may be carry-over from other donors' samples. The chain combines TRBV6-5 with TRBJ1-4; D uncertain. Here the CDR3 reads CATPRYRDEKLFF. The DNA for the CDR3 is TGTGCCACCCCGAGGTATAGAGATGAAAAACTGTTTTTT.